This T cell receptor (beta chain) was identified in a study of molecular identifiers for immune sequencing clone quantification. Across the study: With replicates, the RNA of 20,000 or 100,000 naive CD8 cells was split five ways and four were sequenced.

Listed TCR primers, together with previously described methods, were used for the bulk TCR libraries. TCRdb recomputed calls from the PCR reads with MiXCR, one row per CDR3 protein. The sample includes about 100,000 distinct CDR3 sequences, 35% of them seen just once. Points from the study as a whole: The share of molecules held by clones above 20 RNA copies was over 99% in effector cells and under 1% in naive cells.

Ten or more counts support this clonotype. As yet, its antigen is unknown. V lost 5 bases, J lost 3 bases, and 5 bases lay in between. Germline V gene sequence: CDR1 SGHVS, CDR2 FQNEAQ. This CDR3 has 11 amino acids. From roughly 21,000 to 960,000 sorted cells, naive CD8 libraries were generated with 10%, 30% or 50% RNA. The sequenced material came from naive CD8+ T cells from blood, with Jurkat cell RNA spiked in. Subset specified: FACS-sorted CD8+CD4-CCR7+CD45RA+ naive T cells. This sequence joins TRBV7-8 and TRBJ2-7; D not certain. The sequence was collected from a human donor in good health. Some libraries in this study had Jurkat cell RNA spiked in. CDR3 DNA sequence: TGTGCCAGCAGCCCAATCTACGAGCAGTACTTC. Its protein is CASSPIYEQYF.